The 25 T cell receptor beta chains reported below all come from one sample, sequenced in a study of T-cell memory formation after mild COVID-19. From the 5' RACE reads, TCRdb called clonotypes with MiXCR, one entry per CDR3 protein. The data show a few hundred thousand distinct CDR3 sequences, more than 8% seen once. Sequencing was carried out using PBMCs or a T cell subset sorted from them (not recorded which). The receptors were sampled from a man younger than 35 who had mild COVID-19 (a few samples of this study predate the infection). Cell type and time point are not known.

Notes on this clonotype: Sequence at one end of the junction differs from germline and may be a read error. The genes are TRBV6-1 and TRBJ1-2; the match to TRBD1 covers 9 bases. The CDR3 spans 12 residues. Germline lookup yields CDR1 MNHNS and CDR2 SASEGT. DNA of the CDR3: TGTGCCAGCAGTTGGGACAGGGTGAAGGGCGTCTTC. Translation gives CASSWDRVKGVF.

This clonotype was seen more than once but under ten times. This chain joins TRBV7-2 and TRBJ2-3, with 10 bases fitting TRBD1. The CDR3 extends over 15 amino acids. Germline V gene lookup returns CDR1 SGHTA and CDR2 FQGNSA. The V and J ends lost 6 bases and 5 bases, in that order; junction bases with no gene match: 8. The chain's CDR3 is CASRDDRGQKDTQYF. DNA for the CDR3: TGTGCCAGCAGAGATGACAGGGGGCAAAAAGATACGCAGTATTTT.

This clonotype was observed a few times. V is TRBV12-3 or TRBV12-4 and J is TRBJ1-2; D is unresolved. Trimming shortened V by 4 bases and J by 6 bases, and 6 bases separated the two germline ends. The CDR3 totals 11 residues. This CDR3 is CASSSWNGYTF. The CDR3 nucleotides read TGTGCCAGCAGTTCCTGGAATGGCTACACCTTC.

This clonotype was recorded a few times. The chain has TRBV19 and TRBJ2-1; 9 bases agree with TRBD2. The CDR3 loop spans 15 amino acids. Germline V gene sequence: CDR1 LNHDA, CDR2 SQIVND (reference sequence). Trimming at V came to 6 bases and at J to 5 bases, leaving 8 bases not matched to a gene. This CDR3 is CASSPNSGGHNEQFF. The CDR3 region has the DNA TGTGCCAGTAGCCCTAATAGCGGGGGCCACAATGAGCAGTTCTTC. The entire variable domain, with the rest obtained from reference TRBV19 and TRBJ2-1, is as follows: DGGITQSPKYLFRKEGQNVTLSCEQNLNHDAMYWYRQDPGQGLRLIYYSQIVNDFQKGDIAEGYSVSREKKESFPLTVTSAQKNPTAFYLCASSPNSGGHNEQFFGPGTRLTVL.

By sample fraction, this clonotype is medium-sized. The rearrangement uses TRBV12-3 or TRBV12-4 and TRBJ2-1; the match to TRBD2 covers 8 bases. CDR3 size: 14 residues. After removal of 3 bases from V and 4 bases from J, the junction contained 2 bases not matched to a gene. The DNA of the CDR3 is TGTGCCAGCAGTTTGGGCGGGGGGTACAATGAGCAGTTCTTC. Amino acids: CASSLGGGYNEQFF.

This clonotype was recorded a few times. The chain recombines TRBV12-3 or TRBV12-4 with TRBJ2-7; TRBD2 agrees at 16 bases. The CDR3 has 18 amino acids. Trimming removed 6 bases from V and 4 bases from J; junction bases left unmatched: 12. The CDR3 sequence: CASRSGTSGGANSYEQYF. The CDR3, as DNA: TGTGCCAGCAGGTCCGGGACTAGCGGGGGGGCAAACTCGTACGAGCAGTACTTC.

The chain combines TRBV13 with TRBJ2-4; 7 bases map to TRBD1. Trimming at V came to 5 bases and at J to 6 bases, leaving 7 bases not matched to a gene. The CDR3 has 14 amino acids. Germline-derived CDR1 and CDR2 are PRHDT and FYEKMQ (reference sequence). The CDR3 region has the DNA TGTGCCAGCAGCCTCAACAGGGGCGGAAACATTCAGTACTTC. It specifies CASSLNRGGNIQYF.

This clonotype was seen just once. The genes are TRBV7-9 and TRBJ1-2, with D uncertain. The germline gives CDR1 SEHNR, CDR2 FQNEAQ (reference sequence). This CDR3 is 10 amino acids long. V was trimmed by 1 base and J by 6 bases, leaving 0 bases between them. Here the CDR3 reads CASSLDGYTF. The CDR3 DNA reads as TGTGCCAGCAGCTTAGATGGCTACACCTTC.

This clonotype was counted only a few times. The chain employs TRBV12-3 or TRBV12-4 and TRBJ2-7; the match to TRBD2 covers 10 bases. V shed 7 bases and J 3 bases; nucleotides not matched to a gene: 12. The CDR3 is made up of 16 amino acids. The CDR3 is CASTLYSAGGYYEQYF. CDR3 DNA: TGTGCCAGCACCCTCTACTCAGCGGGGGGGTACTACGAGCAGTACTTC.

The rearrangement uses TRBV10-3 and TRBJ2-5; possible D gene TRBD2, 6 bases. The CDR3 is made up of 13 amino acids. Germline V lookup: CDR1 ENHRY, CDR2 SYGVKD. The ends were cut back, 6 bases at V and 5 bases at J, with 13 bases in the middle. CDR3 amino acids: CAIRKTGSETQYF. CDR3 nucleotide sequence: TGTGCCATCAGGAAGACCGGGAGCGAGACCCAGTACTTC.

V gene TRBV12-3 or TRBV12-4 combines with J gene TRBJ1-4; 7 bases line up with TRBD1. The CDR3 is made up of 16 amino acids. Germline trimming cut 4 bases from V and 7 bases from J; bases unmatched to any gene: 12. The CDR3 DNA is TGTGCCAGCAGTTACCCAGGGGGAGAATTAGGTGAAAAACTGTTTTTT. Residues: CASSYPGGELGEKLFF.

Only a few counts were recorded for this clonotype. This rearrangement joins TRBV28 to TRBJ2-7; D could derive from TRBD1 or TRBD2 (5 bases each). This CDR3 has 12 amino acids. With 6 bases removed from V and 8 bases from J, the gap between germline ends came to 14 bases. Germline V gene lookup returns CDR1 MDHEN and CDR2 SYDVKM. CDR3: CASSLSVGQQYV. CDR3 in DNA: TGTGCCAGCAGCCTTAGTGTGGGACAGCAGTACGTC.

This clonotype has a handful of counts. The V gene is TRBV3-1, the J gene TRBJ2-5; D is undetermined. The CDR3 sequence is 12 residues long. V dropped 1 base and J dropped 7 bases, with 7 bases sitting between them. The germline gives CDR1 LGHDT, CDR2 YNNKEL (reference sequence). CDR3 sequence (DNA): TGTGCCAGCAGCCAAGGCGGTGGGACCCAGTACTTC. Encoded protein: CASSQGGGTQYF.

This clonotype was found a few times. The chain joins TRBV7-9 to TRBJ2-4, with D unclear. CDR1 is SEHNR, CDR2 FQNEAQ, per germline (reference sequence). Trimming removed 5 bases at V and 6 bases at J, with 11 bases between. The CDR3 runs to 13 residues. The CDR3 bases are TGTGCCAGCAGCCCGTGGTCGACAAACATTCAGTACTTC. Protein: CASSPWSTNIQYF.

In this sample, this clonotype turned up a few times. This CDR3 is CASSLELGPDTQYF. Here the CDR3 DNA reads TGTGCCAGCAGCTTGGAATTGGGCCCAGATACGCAGTATTTT. This chain connects TRBV5-4 to TRBJ2-3; D gene uncertain. This CDR3 comprises 14 residues. Germline V gene lookup returns CDR1 SGHNT and CDR2 YYREEE (reference sequence). Trimming left V 0 bases short and J 4 bases short, with 9 bases between.

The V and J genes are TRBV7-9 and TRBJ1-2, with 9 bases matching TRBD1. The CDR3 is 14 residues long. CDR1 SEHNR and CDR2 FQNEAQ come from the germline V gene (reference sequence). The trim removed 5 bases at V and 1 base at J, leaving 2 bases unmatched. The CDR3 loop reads CASSGTGSNYGYTF. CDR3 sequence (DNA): TGTGCCAGCAGCGGGACAGGGAGTAACTATGGCTACACCTTC.

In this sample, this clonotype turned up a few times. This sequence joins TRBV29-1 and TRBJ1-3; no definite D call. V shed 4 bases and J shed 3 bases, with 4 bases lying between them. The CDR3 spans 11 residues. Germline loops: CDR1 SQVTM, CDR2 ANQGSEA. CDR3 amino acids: CSVGRGNTIYF. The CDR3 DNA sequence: TGCAGCGTTGGGCGTGGAAACACCATATATTTT.

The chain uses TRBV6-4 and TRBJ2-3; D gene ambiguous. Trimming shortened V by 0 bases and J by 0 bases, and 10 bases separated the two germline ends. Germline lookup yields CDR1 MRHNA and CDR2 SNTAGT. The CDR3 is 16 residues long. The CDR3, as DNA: TGTGCCAGCAGTGACTCAGGCTCCGTAAGCACAGATACGCAGTATTTT. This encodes CASSDSGSVSTDTQYF.

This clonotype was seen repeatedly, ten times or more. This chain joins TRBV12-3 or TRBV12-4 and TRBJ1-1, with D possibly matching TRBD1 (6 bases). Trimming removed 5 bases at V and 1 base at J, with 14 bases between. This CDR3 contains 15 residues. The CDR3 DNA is TGTGCCAGCAGTCATATGGGGGGCGCGAACACTGAAGCTTTCTTT. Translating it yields CASSHMGGANTEAFF.

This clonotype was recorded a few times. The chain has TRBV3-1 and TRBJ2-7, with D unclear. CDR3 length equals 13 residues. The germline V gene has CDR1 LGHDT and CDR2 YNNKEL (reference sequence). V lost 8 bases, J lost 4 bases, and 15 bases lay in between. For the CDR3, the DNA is TGTGCCAGCTCCCTCCAGGCCAGATACGAGCAGTACTTC. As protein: CASSLQARYEQYF.

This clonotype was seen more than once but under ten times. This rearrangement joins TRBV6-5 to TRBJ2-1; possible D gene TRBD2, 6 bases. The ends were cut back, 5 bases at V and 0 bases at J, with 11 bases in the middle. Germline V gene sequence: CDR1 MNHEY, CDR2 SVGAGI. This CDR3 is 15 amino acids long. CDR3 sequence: CASSGTVSSYNEQFF. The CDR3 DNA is TGTGCCAGCAGTGGGACTGTAAGCTCCTACAATGAGCAGTTCTTC.

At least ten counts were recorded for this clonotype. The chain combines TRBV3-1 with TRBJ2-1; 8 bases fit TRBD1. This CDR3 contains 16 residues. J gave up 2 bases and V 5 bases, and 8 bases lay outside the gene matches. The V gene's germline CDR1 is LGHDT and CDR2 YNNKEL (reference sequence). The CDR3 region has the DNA TGTGCCAGCAGCTCAACAGGGGGAGAGGCCTACAATGAGCAGTTCTTC. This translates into CASSSTGGEAYNEQFF.

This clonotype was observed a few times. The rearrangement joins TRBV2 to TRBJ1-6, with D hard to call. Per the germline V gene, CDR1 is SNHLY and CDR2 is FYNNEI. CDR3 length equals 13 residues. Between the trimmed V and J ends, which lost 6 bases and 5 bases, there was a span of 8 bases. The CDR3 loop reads CASRRSNNSPLHF. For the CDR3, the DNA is TGTGCCAGCAGGAGAAGCAATAATTCACCCCTCCACTTT.

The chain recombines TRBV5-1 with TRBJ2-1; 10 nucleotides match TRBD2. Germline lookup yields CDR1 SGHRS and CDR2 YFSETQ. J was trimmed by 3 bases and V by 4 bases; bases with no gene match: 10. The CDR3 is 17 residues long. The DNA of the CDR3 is TGCGCCAGCAGCCCAACTAGCGGGGTTATTAACTACAATGAGCAGTTCTTC. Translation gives CASSPTSGVINYNEQFF.

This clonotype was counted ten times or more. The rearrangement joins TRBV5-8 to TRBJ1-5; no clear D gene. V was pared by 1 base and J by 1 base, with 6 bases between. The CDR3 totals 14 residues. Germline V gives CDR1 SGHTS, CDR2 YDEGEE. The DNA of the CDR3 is TGTGCCAGCAGCTTGTACACCAGCAATCAGCCCCAGCATTTT. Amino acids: CASSLYTSNQPQHF.